The rows below give T cell receptor beta chains drawn from one sample of a study of T cells in Graves' hyperthyroidism and ophthalmopathy. Via MiXCR, TCRdb re-called the multiplex PCR reads, giving one row per CDR3 protein. The profile shows about 380,000 distinct CDR3 sequences, approximately 13% of them singletons. Sequencing was done on a sample of blood. Source of these receptors: a man aged 30 to 45 with Graves' hyperthyroidism that later progressed to Graves' ophthalmopathy. Both conserved end residues are part of each CDR3.

J gene: TRBJ2-1
V gene: TRBV2
CDR3 protein: CASSETGTGLNHEQFF

J gene: TRBJ1-1
V gene: TRBV19
CDR3 protein: CASIQFPGQGAGSTEAFF

J gene: TRBJ2-5
V gene: TRBV12-3/TRBV12-4
CDR3 protein: CASSLYGTQYF

J gene: TRBJ2-5
V gene: TRBV5-1
CDR3 protein: CASSLNTGKETQYF

J gene: TRBJ1-1
V gene: TRBV15
CDR3 protein: CATSQQLMNTEAFF

J gene: TRBJ1-6
V gene: TRBV5-1
CDR3 protein: CASSLEGGDQGDSPLHF

J gene: TRBJ1-3
V gene: TRBV27
CDR3 protein: CASSLKDRSSGNTIYF

J gene: TRBJ2-2
V gene: TRBV10-3
CDR3 protein: CANRDQNTGELFF

J gene: TRBJ2-5
V gene: TRBV20-1
CDR3 protein: CSARDRHRDWGTQYF

J gene: TRBJ2-1
V gene: TRBV29-1
CDR3 protein: CSVELGPLTYNEQFF

J gene: TRBJ1-4
V gene: TRBV29-1
CDR3 protein: CSVEGRASATNEKLFF

J gene: TRBJ2-7
V gene: TRBV6-1
CDR3 protein: CASSSTAYEQYF

J gene: TRBJ2-2
V gene: TRBV4-1
CDR3 protein: CASSLKQGRAGELFF

J gene: TRBJ2-1
V gene: TRBV2
CDR3 protein: CASSSNPTGTDNEQFF

J gene: TRBJ2-6
V gene: TRBV12-3/TRBV12-4
CDR3 protein: CASSLEVYGANVLTF

J gene: TRBJ1-2
V gene: TRBV28
CDR3 protein: CASSLNTQAGYTF

J gene: TRBJ2-3
V gene: TRBV15
CDR3 protein: CATSRGQGLTDTQYF

J gene: TRBJ1-5
V gene: TRBV7-9
CDR3 protein: CASSPAGGQLNQPQHF

J gene: TRBJ2-4
V gene: TRBV5-5
CDR3 protein: CASSVPTGKLAKNIQYF

J gene: TRBJ2-6
V gene: TRBV9
CDR3 protein: CASSEGPYTSGANVLTF

J gene: TRBJ1-2
V gene: TRBV7-9
CDR3 protein: CASSLRGTTDFYGYTF

J gene: TRBJ2-2
V gene: TRBV7-9
CDR3 protein: CAKSGNTGELFF

J gene: TRBJ1-4
V gene: TRBV5-6
CDR3 protein: CASSDLSREKLFF

J gene: TRBJ2-1
V gene: TRBV7-9
CDR3 protein: CASSYRGGSGYNEQFF

J gene: TRBJ2-3
V gene: TRBV30
CDR3 protein: CAWSVAGDTQYF

J gene: TRBJ1-1
V gene: TRBV29-1
CDR3 protein: CSVIGQGAEAFF

J gene: TRBJ2-6
V gene: TRBV5-4
CDR3 protein: CASSRGGIVSGANVLTF

J gene: TRBJ2-3
V gene: TRBV5-1
CDR3 protein: CASSFPGGDTQYF

J gene: TRBJ1-2
V gene: TRBV2
CDR3 protein: CASSFQGAHGYTF

J gene: TRBJ2-7
V gene: TRBV11-2
CDR3 protein: CASSFPLRQGIREQYF

J gene: TRBJ1-5
V gene: TRBV30
CDR3 protein: CAWAPGNQPQHF